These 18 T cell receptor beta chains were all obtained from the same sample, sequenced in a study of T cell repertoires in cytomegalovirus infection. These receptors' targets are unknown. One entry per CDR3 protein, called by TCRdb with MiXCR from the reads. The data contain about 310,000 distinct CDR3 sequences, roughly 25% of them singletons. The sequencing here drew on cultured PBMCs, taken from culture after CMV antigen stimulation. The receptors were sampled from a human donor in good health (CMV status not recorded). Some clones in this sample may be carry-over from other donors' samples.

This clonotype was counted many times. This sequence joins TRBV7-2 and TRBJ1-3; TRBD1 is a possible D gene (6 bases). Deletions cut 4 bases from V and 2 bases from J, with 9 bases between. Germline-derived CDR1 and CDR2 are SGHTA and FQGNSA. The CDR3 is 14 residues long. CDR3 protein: CASSSQGPGNTIYF. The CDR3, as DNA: TGTGCCAGCAGCTCCCAGGGGCCTGGAAACACCATATATTTT. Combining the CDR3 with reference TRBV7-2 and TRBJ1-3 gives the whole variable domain GAGVSQSPSNKVTEKGKDVELRCDPISGHTALYWYRQSLGQGLEFLIYFQGNSAPDKSGLPSDRFSAERTGGSVSTLTIQRTQQEDSAVYLCASSSQGPGNTIYFGEGSWLTVV.

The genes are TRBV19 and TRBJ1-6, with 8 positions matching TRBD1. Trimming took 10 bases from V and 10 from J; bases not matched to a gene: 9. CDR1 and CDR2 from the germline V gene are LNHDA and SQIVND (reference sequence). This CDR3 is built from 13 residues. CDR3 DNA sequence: TGTGCCACCAGGGACAGGAGTAGATCACCCCTCCACTTT. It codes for CATRDRSRSPLHF.

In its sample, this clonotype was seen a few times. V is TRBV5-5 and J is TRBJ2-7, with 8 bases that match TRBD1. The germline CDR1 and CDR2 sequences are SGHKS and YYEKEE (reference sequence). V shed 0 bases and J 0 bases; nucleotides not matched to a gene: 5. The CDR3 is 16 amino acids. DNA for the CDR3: TGTGCCAGCAGCTTGGGGGGACAGGCTAGCTCCTACGAGCAGTACTTC. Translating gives CASSLGGQASSYEQYF.

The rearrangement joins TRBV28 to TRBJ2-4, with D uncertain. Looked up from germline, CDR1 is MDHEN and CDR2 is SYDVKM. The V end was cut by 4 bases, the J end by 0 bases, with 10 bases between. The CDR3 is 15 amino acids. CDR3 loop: CASSSRTLAKNIQYF. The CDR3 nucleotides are TGTGCCAGCAGTTCCAGGACCCTAGCCAAAAACATTCAGTACTTC. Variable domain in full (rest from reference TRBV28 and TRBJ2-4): DVKVTQSSRYLVKRTGEKVFLECVQDMDHENMFWYRQDPGLGLRLIYFSYDVKMKEKGDIPEGYSVSREKKERFSLILESASTNQTSMYLCASSSRTLAKNIQYFGAGTRLSVL.

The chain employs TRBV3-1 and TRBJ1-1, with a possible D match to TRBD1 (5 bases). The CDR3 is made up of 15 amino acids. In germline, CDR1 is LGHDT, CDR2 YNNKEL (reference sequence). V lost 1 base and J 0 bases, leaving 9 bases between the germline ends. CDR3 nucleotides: TGTGCCAGCAGCCAAGCCGGGACGGTGAACACTGAAGCTTTCTTT. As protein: CASSQAGTVNTEAFF.

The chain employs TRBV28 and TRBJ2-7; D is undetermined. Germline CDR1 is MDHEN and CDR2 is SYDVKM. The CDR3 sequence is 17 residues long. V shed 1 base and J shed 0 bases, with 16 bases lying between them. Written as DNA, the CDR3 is TGTGCCAGCAGTTTATCCCGTTTCGCCCGGAGCTCCTACGAGCAGTACTTC. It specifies CASSLSRFARSSYEQYF. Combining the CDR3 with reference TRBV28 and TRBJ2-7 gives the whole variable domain DVKVTQSSRYLVKRTGEKVFLECVQDMDHENMFWYRQDPGLGLRLIYFSYDVKMKEKGDIPEGYSVSREKKERFSLILESASTNQTSMYLCASSLSRFARSSYEQYFGPGTRLTVT.

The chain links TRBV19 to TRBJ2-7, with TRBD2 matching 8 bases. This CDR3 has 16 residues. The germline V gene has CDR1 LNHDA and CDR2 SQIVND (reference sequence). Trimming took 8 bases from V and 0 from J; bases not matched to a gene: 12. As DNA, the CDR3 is TGTGCCAGTCCACCTTTGACTAGCGCGAGCTCCTACGAGCAGTACTTC. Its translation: CASPPLTSASSYEQYF. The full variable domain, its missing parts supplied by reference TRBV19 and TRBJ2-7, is DGGITQSPKYLFRKEGQNVTLSCEQNLNHDAMYWYRQDPGQGLRLIYYSQIVNDFQKGDIAEGYSVSREKKESFPLTVTSAQKNPTAFYLCASPPLTSASSYEQYFGPGTRLTVT.

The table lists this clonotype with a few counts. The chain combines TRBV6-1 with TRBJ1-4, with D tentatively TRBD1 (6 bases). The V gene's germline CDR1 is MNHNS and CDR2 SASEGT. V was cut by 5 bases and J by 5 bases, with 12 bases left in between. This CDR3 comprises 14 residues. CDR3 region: CASSKQDRNEKLFF. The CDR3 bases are TGTGCCAGCAGTAAACAGGACAGAAATGAAAAACTGTTTTTT.

CDR3 sequence (DNA): TGCGCCAGCAGCCAAGAGGCTAGCGGGGTTCAAGAGACCCAGTACTTC. The encoded protein is CASSQEASGVQETQYF. The V gene is TRBV4-1, the J gene TRBJ2-5; TRBD2 matches 9 bases. The J segment lost 2 bases and the V segment lost 0 bases, leaving 4 bases of the junction unmatched. CDR1 is MGHRA, CDR2 YSYEKL, per germline. The CDR3 is 16 residues long.

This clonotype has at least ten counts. The CDR3 reads CASSLRGAQVYGYTF. The DNA for the CDR3 is TGTGCCAGCAGTTTAAGGGGGGCTCAGGTCTATGGCTACACCTTC. The V call is TRBV12-3 or TRBV12-4, the J call TRBJ1-2; D may be TRBD1 (6 bases). The ends were cut back, 2 bases at V and 4 bases at J, with 14 bases in the middle. The CDR3 spans 15 residues.

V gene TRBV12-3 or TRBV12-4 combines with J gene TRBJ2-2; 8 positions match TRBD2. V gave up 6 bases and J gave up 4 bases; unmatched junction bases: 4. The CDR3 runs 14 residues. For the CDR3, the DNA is TGTGCCAGCAGAATAACTAGCGGCACCGGGGAGCTGTTTTTT. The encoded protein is CASRITSGTGELFF.

The CDR3 protein is CASNTGTSTDTQYF. CDR3 bases: TGTGCCAGCAACACCGGGACTAGCACAGATACGCAGTATTTT. V and J are TRBV12-3 or TRBV12-4 and TRBJ2-3; weak D call: TRBD2 (6 bases). This CDR3 is 14 amino acids long. The V and J ends lost 7 bases and 0 bases respectively, with 11 bases between them.

The chain's CDR3 is CAISGGLNNYGYTF. The CDR3 bases are TGTGCCATCAGCGGAGGCCTTAACAACTATGGCTACACCTTC. The chain couples TRBV10-3 to TRBJ1-2; D is uncertain. This CDR3 has 14 amino acids. V was pared by 6 bases and J by 2 bases, with 13 bases between. Per the germline V gene, CDR1 is ENHRY and CDR2 is SYGVKD.

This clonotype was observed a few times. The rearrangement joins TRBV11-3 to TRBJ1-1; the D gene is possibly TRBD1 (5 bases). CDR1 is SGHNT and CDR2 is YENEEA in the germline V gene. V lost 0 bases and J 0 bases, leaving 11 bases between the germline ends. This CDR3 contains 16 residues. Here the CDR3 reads CASSLETAGLNTEAFF. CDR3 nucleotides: TGTGCCAGCAGCTTAGAAACGGCAGGGTTGAACACTGAAGCTTTCTTT.

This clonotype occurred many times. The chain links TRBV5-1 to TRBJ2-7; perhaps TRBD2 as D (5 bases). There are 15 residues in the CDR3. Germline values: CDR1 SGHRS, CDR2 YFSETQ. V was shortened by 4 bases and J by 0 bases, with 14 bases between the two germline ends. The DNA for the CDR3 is TGCGCCAGCAGCCCCCTGCCGGGGAGCTCCTACGAGCAGTACGTC. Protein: CASSPLPGSSYEQYV.

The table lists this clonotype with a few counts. This CDR3 reads CASSSRTRMYEQYV. The CDR3 region has the DNA TGTGCCAGCAGCTCTCGGACTAGAATGTACGAGCAGTACGTC. This chain uses TRBV9 with TRBJ2-7; TRBD2 aligns across 7 bases. The junction had 8 bases not matched to a gene; V was cut back by 4 bases and J by 4 bases. Germline V gene sequence: CDR1 SGDLS, CDR2 YYNGEE. CDR3 length equals 14 residues.

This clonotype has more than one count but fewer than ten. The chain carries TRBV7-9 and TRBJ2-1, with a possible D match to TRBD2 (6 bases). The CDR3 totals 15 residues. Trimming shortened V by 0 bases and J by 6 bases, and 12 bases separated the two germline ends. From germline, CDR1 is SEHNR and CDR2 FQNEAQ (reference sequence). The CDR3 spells CASSLALGLRNEQFF. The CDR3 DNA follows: TGTGCCAGCAGCTTAGCTTTGGGACTCCGCAATGAGCAGTTCTTC.

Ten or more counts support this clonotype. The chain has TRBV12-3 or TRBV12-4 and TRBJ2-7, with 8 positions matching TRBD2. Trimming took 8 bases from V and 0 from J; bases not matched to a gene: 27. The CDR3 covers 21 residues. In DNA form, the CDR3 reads TGTGCCAGCCAATTGCGGGGCTTATGGCAGGGCCACAGCGGGGGCTCCTACGAGCAGTACTTC. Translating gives CASQLRGLWQGHSGGSYEQYF.